The 5 T cell receptor beta chains below were found in one sample sequenced in a study of fetal regulatory T cell absence and autoimmunity. Sequencing used immunoSEQ multiplex PCR; TCRdb keeps in-frame clones, though not all of them. Of about 50,000 clones in the sample, 70% to 85% were seen once. Material: cord blood. All receptors derive from a newborn boy with IPEX syndrome.

The chain joins TRBV13 to TRBJ2-7; TRBD2 aligns across 7 bases. The CDR3 is 13 residues long. J lost 6 bases, V lost 5 bases, and 7 bases had no gene match. The germline V gene encodes CDR1 PRHDT and CDR2 FYEKMQ (reference sequence). CDR3 nucleotide sequence: TGTGCCAGCAGCCCGCGGGGGAAGGGCGAGCAGTACTTC. Translated: CASSPRGKGEQYF.

This chain links TRBV4-1 with TRBJ1-2; D is perhaps TRBD1 (6 bases). Trimming left V 2 bases short and J 2 bases short, with 12 bases between. The CDR3 runs to 15 residues. The germline V gene has CDR1 MGHRA and CDR2 YSYEKL. CDR3 sequence: CASSQPGVINYGYTF. CDR3 nucleotides: TGCGCCAGCAGCCAACCAGGGGTTATCAACTATGGCTACACCTTC.

The V gene is TRBV4-2, the J gene TRBJ2-7; 14 positions agree with TRBD2. CDR3 length: 17 residues. In germline, CDR1 is LGHNA, CDR2 YNFKEQ. The V gene end was trimmed by 0 bases and the J gene end by 2 bases; junction bases not matched to a gene: 3. CDR3 in amino acids: CASSQDGLAGGTYEQYF. The CDR3, as DNA: TGTGCCAGCAGCCAAGATGGACTAGCGGGAGGAACCTACGAGCAGTACTTC.

The chain combines TRBV6-1 with TRBJ2-3; the match to TRBD2 covers 7 bases. CDR3 length equals 15 residues. After removal of 3 bases from V and 2 bases from J, the junction contained 5 bases not matched to a gene. The germline gives CDR1 MNHNS, CDR2 SASEGT. The CDR3 region has the DNA TGTGCCAGCAGTGAGAGCGGGGCGCCCACAGATACGCAGTATTTT. This sequence encodes CASSESGAPTDTQYF.

This chain uses TRBV6-1 with TRBJ1-2, with 7 bases lining up with TRBD1. The CDR3 length is 11 residues. Germline V gives CDR1 MNHNS, CDR2 SASEGT. Here the CDR3 DNA reads TGTTCAGGGGGAGGGGGGTATGGCTACACCTTC. Amino acid sequence: CSGGGGYGYTF.